This T cell receptor (beta chain) was profiled in a study of OX40 agonist ivuxolimab in advanced cancers. Whole-study context: Dosing consisted of intravenous ivuxolimab at 0.01 to 10 mg/kg every 2 weeks. Earlier treatment with anti-PD-1, anti-PD-L1 or anti-CTLA-4 was permitted, and 35% to 45% had received some. Study-level findings and limits: CD4+ and CD8+ blood T cells expanded clonally by week 6 at 0.1 to 3.0 mg/kg.

TCRdb's copy holds only in-frame clones and misses some; the assay was immunoSEQ multiplex PCR. The repertoire holds under 90,000 clones, with roughly 85% as singletons. A remark on this clone: Its antigen is still unknown.

Germline loops: CDR1 SNHLY, CDR2 FYNNEI. Trimming shortened V by 7 bases and J by 7 bases, and 10 bases separated the two germline ends. The CDR3 is made up of 12 amino acids. Sequenced here: CD4+ or CD8+ T cells sorted from blood, sampled in a trial of the OX40 agonist ivuxolimab. The receptor was derived from an adult with an advanced solid tumor such as melanoma, head and neck, liver or kidney cancer. V and J are TRBV2 and TRBJ2-2; D uncertain. This chain's CDR3 is CASNRAVGELFF. The CDR3 DNA sequence: TGTGCCAGCAACCGGGCGGTCGGGGAGCTGTTTTTT.